This T cell receptor beta chain is drawn from a study of tumor-infiltrating lymphocytes in oesophageal squamous cell carcinoma (dated by TCRdb to the mid-2010s). V loses 1 base at its end and J loses 5 bases; junction bases beyond the gene matches: 7. The CDR3 runs 18 residues from the cysteine to the phenylalanine. The only DNA kept is the CDR3, 54 bases in frame from the first base. The germline V gene specifies SGHTA as CDR1 and FQGNSA as CDR2. Worth noting for this clonotype: The specificity of this receptor is unknown. Base qualities are not recorded, but no much larger clone differs from it by a single base.

Receptor libraries were prepared by PCR. Sequencer: Illumina HiSeq 2000. Clones were called with MiXCR by TCRdb after fastp trimmed the public reads at Q25, and only in-frame beta chains were retained. Rows matching on CDR3 protein sequence are summarized as one entry with the most common DNA and genes. This sample gives some 12,000 distinct CDR3 sequences in total; around 60% of them show up just once. The ten largest clones represent about a third of the sample. The sequencing input was esophageal tumor tissue. The TCR sequence derives from a male donor with esophageal squamous cell carcinoma. The V and J genes are TRBV7-2 and TRBJ2-5; 16 bases in the junction line up with TRBD2. The CDR3 here reads CASSLGTGLAGGRETQYF. The DNA sequence reads TGTGCCAGCAGCTTAGGAACGGGACTAGCGGGAGGGAGGGAGACCCAGTACTTC.